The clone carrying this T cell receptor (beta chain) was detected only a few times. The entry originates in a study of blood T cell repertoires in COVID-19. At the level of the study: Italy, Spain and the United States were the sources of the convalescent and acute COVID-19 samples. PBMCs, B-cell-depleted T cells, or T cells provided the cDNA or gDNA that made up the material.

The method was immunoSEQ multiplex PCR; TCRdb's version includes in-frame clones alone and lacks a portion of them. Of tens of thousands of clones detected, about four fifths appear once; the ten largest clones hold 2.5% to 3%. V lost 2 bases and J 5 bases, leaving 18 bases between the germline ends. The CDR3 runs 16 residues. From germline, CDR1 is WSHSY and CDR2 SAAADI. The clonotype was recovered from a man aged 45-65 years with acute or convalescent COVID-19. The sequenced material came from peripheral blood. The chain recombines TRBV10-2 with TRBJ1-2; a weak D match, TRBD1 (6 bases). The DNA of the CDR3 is TGCGCCAGCAGTGAGGTACAGGGCGTCGGGCGATATGGCTACACCTTC. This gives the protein CASSEVQGVGRYGYTF.